This TCR beta chain emerged from a study of shared clonotypes between healthy human individuals (dated by TCRdb to about 2020). As for the study more broadly: A couple of women and a few men aged 18 to 49 years were included in the cohort. For each donor, CD4 naive and CD4 memory were each given three plates, CD8 naive was given two plates, and CD8 memory was given one plate. Libraries were prepared and TCR repertoires were sequenced by different laboratories using diverse techniques, in order to increase sequencing depth and limit assay-specific biases. Blood TCR repertoires of 5 or 6 healthy adults were deeply sequenced to estimate repertoire size and the extent of clonotype sharing between individuals. Between about 0.9 and 9 billion PBMCs per donor were obtained by leukapheresis.

The full study reports these points: Rarefaction of sorted-subset datasets indicated incomplete sequencing despite the large sequencing depth. Sampling was restricted to blood, and TCR repertoires in tissues likely differ from the TCR repertoires found in blood. Pairwise subsampling indicated that sequencing depth was expected to affect the degree of clonotype sharing among donors. Because the study included a small number of donors, the genetic and exposure-history diversity represented was limited. Larger estimated clonotype richness was generally found for naive subsets than for memory subsets. When several donors were compared, the shared fraction of clonotypes was around 5.1% for naive CD4, around 3.6% for naive CD8, 2.3% for memory CD4, and 0.35% to 0.5% for memory CD8. Compared with non-shared clonotypes, the clonotypes found in all four sorted-subset donors had higher generation probabilities.

Using the deep immunoSEQ assay, multiplex PCR amplified TCR CDR3 regions from genomic DNA. Extracted genomic DNA from each cell subset was distributed evenly across all wells of several immunoSEQ 96-well plates, and each plate was treated as a replicate. Each replicate PCR for sorted subsets received roughly 200 ng genomic DNA, equal to tens of thousands of T cell genomes. The purified libraries were quantified using a Qubit 3.0 fluorometer, sized with a Bioanalyzer 2100, and then quantified again using the KAPA Library Quantification kit. A separate single-read 150-cycle Illumina NextSeq 550 flow cell was used to sequence each immunoSEQ 96-well plate. Per the authors' processing: The immunoSEQ output contained only junctional sequences without quality scores, so filtering could not match that applied to full-length reads. Sequences were annotated with PyIR, a Python wrapper for IgBLAST v1.9, using IMGT germline references to assign V/J genes and CDR3. Reads with weak V/J assignments (E-value above 1e-6), missing CDR3, stop codons, out-of-frame junctions, or ambiguous translated residues were removed. V3J clonotypes were defined by identical inferred V gene, J gene, and CDR3 amino acid sequence. The percentage overlap between two repertoires was calculated by dividing the number of shared unique clonotypes by the size of the smaller repertoire. RTK rarefaction, the Chao1 estimator, and Recon v2.1 estimates of unobserved clonotypes were used to assess repertoire richness. OLGA was used to compute generation probabilities for all TCRbeta clonotypes that the gDNA method yielded from a handful of donors. TCRdb holds this immuneACCESS table with in-frame rearrangements only. Some clones are missing; in checked studies, unresolved V genes explain under half, and the rest has no known cause. That table furnishes V, J and clone size, whereas the DNA furnished D and trimming. The sample table shows about 2,500,000 clones, and around 94% are seen once. Clones ranked in the top ten supply roughly 0.15% of the sample.

Details on this clone: Its antigen target is currently unknown. Nothing much larger sits one base from this clone, and base qualities are not available.

V lost 4 bases and J lost 0 bases; the stretch between them is 10 bases long. CDR1 is given as SNHLY and CDR2 as FYNNEI, both from the germline V gene. The CDR3 covers 14 residues, taking in both the cysteine and the phenylalanine. Only the CDR3 DNA is retained, 42 bases long and in frame from the first base. Donors were healthy HIV-negative adults with no recently reported acute infections or vaccinations. Only Caucasian adults living in Nashville, Tennessee, USA were represented among the donors. CD4+ T cells were enriched by magnetic negative selection; naive cells were then positively selected on CD45RA, and the negative fraction formed the memory subset. Blood was collected by leukapheresis, and PBMCs were isolated by Ficoll-Histopaque density gradient centrifugation and then cryopreserved in liquid nitrogen vapor phase. Analytical flow cytometry was used to check the purity and quantity of each magnetically sorted T cell population. Genomic DNA was isolated from each sorted fraction and quantified by UV absorbance on a Nanodrop 2000c.

The sequencing input was naive CD4+ T cells sorted from blood. Taken with the paper, the label for cell subset or site translates to: CD45RA+ positively selected. The receptor was derived from a man aged 18 to 29 in good health. The sequence links TRBV2 to TRBJ2-7; possibly the D gene is TRBD1, per 6 matching bases. The CDR3 here reads CASSVTGPSYEQYF. The DNA reads TGTGCCAGCAGTGTAACAGGGCCCTCCTACGAGCAGTACTTC. Extended through the reference TRBV2 and TRBJ2-7 proteins, this CDR3 yields the full variable domain: EPEVTQTPSHQVTQMGQEVILRCVPISNHLYFYWYRQILGQKVEFLVSFYNNEISEKSEIFDDQFSVERPDGSNFTLKIRSTKLEDSAMYFCASSVTGPSYEQYFGPGTRLTVT.